What follows are 8 T cell receptor gamma chains derived from one specimen sequenced in a study of human gamma delta and Vdelta1 T cells. No cognate antigen is known for these TCRs. TCRdb re-called the PCR reads via CATT. The table shows around 4,500 gamma-chain clones, with around 33% occurring only once. The sample comprised Vdelta1 gamma-delta T cells from blood grown in culture (DOT cells). The origin of the receptors is a human donor in good health.

The chain is built from TRGV3 and TRGJ1 or TRGJ2. Germline-derived CDR1 and CDR2 are VTNTFY and YDVSTARD (reference sequence). The V gene end was trimmed by 3 bases and the J gene end by 10 bases; junction bases not matched to a gene: 15. The CDR3 length is 14 residues. The CDR3 region is CATWDGHGEGKKLF. The CDR3 region has the DNA TGTGCCACCTGGGACGGACACGGCGAGGGGAAGAAACTCTTT.

This clone is large (0.1 to 1%). Other DNA sequences in the sample encode the same CDR3. J is TRGJ1 or TRGJ2 and V is TRGV4. J lost 0 bases, V lost 4 bases, and 0 bases had no gene match. CDR1 is EGSTGY and CDR2 is YDSYTSSV in the germline V gene. The length of the CDR3 is 12 residues. The CDR3: CATWENYYKKLF. The CDR3 nucleotides read TGTGCCACCTGGGAGAATTATTATAAGAAACTCTTT.

This clone was picked up a small number of times. The gene calls are TRGV4 and TRGJ1 or TRGJ2. Germline trimming cut 0 bases from V and 3 bases from J; bases unmatched to any gene: 5. The CDR3 totals 14 residues. The germline V gene has CDR1 EGSTGY and CDR2 YDSYTSSV. CDR3 DNA sequence: TGTGCCACCTGGGATGGGCGGCGTTATTATAAGAAACTCTTT. Translated: CATWDGRRYYKKLF.

In regard to this clone: This may arise from a read error, as a much more abundant clone is one base away. Other DNA sequences in the sample encode the same CDR3. The V gene is TRGV2, the J gene TRGJ1 or TRGJ2. The CDR3 is 13 amino acids. The junction had 4 bases not matched to a gene; V was cut back by 0 bases and J by 5 bases. Germline V gene data show CDR1 as EGSNGY and CDR2 as YDSYNSKV. In DNA, the CDR3 is TGTGCCACCTGGGACGGGCGTGATTATAAGAAACTCTTT. Its protein is CATWDGRDYKKLF.

Of note for this clone: A much more abundant neighbour one base away suggests this may be a read error. This sequence joins TRGV5 and TRGJ1 or TRGJ2. V gave up 1 base and J gave up 1 base; unmatched junction bases: 1. The germline V gene has CDR1 VINAFY and CDR2 YDVSNSKD. The CDR3 contains 13 residues. The DNA of the CDR3 is TGTGCCACCTGGGACAGTAATTATTATAAGAAACTCTTT. Encoded protein: CATWDSNYYKKLF.

In this sample, this clone turned up a few times. The chain combines TRGV2 with TRGJ1 or TRGJ2. The CDR3 runs 13 residues. The junction had 5 bases not matched to a gene; V was cut back by 0 bases and J by 6 bases. Germline V gene data show CDR1 as EGSNGY and CDR2 as YDSYNSKV. The CDR3 here is CATWDGRPYKKLF. CDR3 DNA: TGTGCCACCTGGGACGGGCGGCCTTATAAGAAACTCTTT.

The gene calls are TRGV4 and TRGJ1 or TRGJ2. The trim removed 2 bases at V and 3 bases at J, leaving 7 bases unmatched. Germline assignment: CDR1 EGSTGY and CDR2 YDSYTSSV. The CDR3 totals 14 residues. The CDR3 region is CATWDDSLYYKKLF. CDR3 DNA sequence: TGTGCCACCTGGGATGATTCGCTTTATTATAAGAAACTCTTT.

V gene TRGV9 combines with J gene TRGJ1 or TRGJ2. V shed 3 bases, J shed 0 bases, and the junction held 5 bases outside the gene matches. CDR1 is GITISATS, CDR2 ISYDGTV, per germline (reference sequence). This CDR3 is built from 14 residues. The CDR3 nucleotides read TGTGCCTTGTGGGAGAACTCGAATTATTATAAGAAACTCTTT. It yields the protein CALWENSNYYKKLF.